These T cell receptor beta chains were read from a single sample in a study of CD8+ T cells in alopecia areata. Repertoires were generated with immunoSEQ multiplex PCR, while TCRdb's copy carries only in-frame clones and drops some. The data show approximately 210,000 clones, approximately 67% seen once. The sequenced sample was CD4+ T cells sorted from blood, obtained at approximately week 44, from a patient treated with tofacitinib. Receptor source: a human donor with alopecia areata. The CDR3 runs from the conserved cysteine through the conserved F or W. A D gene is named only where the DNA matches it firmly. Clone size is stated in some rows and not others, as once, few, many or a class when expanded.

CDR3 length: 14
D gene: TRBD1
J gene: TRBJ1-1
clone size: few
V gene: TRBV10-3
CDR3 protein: CAISRTGENTEAFF
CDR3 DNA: TGTGCCATCAGCCGGACAGGAGAGAACACTGAAGCTTTCTTT

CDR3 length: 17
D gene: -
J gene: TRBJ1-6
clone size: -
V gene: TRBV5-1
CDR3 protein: CASSLRGQGFDNSPLHF
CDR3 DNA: TGCGCCAGCAGCTTGCGTGGGCAGGGGTTCGATAATTCACCCCTCCACTTT

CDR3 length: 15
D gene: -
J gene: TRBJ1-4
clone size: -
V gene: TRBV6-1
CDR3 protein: CASSETSAWREKLFF
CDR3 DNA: TGTGCCAGCAGTGAAACTTCGGCTTGGCGCGAAAAACTGTTTTTT

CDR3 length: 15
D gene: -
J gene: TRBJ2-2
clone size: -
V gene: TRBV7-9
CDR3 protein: CASSSTGSGNGELFF
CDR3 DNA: TGTGCCAGCAGCTCTACAGGGAGTGGGAACGGGGAGCTGTTTTTT

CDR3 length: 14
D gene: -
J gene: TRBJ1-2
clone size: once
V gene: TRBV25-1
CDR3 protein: CASSEYMSNYGYTF
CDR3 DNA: TGTGCCAGCAGTGAATATATGTCTAACTATGGCTACACCTTC

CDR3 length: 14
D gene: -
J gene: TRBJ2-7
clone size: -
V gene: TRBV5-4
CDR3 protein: CASSLEGSTYEQYF
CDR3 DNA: TGTGCCAGCAGCTTGGAAGGCAGTACATACGAGCAGTACTTC

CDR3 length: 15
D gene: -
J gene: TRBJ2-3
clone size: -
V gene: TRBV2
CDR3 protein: CASAPGINPTDTQYF
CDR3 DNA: TGTGCCAGCGCACCGGGAATAAACCCCACAGATACGCAGTATTTT

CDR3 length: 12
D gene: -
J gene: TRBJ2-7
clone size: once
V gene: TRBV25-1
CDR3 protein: CASSSLGDEQYF
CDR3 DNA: TGTGCCAGCAGTTCACTGGGGGACGAGCAGTACTTC

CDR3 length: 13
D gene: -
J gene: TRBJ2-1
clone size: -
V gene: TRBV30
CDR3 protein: CAGFRDTYNEQFF
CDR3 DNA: TGTGCCGGATTCCGGGACACCTACAATGAGCAGTTCTTC

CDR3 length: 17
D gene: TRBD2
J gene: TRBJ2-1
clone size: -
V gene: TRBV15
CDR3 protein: CATSRDIGSGGAYEQFF
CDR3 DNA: TGTGCCACCAGCAGAGACATCGGGAGCGGGGGGGCTTATGAGCAGTTCTTC

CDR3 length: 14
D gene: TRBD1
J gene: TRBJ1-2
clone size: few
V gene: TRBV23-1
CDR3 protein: CASSHRGQGRGYTF
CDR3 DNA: TGCGCCAGCAGTCACAGGGGACAGGGAAGAGGCTACACCTTC

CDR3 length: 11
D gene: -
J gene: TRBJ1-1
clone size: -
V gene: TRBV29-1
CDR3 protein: CSVEGPEGAFF
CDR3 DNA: TGCAGCGTTGAAGGGCCAGAGGGGGCTTTCTTT

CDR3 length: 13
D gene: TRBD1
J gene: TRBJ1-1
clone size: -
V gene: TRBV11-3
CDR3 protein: CASRRDSGTEAFF
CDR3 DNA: TGTGCCAGCAGGCGGGACAGCGGCACTGAAGCTTTCTTT

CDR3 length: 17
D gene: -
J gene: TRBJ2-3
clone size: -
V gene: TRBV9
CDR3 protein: CASSTLGALAFTDTQYF
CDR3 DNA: TGTGCCAGCAGCACACTGGGGGCACTCGCTTTCACAGATACGCAGTATTTT

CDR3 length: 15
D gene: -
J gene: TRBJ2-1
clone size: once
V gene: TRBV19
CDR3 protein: CASSARFGRMNEQFF
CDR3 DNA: TGTGCCAGTAGTGCCCGGTTTGGGAGGATGAATGAGCAGTTCTTC

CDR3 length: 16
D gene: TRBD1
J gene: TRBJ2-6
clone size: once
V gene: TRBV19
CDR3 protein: CASTRSGGTGANVLTF
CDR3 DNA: TGTGCCAGTACTAGGTCAGGGGGAACCGGGGCCAACGTCCTGACTTTC

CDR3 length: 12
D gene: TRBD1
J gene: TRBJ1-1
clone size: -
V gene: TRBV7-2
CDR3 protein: CASSLDRGVAFF
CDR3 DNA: TGTGCCAGCAGCTTAGACAGGGGAGTTGCTTTCTTT

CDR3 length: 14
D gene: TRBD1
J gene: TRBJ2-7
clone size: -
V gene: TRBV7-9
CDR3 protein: CASSPGQGFFEQYF
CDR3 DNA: TGTGCCAGCAGCCCGGGACAGGGGTTTTTCGAGCAGTACTTC

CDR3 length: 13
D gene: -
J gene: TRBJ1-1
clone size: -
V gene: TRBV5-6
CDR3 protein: CASSLTGNTEAFF
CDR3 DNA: TGTGCCAGCAGCCTCACCGGGAACACTGAAGCTTTCTTT

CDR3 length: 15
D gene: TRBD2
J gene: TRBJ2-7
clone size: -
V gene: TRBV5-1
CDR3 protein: CASSLATGGTSEQYF
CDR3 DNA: TGCGCCAGCAGCTTGGCCACGGGAGGGACCTCCGAGCAGTACTTC

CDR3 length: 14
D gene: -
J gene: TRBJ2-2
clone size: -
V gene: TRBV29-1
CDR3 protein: CSVGQQANTGELFF
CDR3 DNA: TGCAGCGTTGGCCAGCAGGCGAACACCGGGGAGCTGTTTTTT

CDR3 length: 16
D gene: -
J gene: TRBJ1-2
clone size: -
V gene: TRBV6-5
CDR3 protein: CASSYLSAGPNYGYTF
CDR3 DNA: TGTGCCAGCAGTTACCTATCCGCAGGTCCCAACTATGGCTACACCTTC

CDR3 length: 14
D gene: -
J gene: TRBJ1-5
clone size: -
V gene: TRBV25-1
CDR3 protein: CASSEGHSNQPQHF
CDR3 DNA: TGTGCCAGCAGTGAGGGACATAGCAATCAGCCCCAGCATTTT

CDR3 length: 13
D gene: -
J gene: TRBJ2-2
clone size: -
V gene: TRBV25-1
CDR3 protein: CASSERGTGELFF
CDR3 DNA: TGTGCCAGCAGTGAAAGAGGAACGGGGGAGCTGTTTTTT

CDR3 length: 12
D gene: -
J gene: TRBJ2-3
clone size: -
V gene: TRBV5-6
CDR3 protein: CASSSAEGAQYF
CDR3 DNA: TGTGCCAGCAGCTCCGCAGAGGGGGCGCAGTATTTT

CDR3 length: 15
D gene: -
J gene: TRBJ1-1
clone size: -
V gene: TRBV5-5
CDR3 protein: CASSFSEGPNTEAFF
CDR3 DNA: TGTGCCAGCAGCTTCAGCGAGGGGCCGAACACTGAAGCTTTCTTT

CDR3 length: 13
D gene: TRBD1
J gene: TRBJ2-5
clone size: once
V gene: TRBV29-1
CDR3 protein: CSVGPGTEETQYF
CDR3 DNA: TGCAGCGTAGGACCCGGGACAGAAGAGACCCAGTACTTC

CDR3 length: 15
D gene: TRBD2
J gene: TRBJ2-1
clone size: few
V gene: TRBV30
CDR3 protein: CAWSVPGGGPNEQFF
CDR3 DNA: TGTGCCTGGAGTGTACCTGGCGGGGGGCCCAATGAGCAGTTCTTC

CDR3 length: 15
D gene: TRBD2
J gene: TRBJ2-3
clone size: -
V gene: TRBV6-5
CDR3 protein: CASSWSGGAGDTQYF
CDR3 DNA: TGTGCCAGCAGTTGGAGCGGGGGGGCGGGAGATACGCAGTATTTT

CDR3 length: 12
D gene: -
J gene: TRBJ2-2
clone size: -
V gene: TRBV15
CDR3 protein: CATSRVTGELFF
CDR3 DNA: TGTGCCACCAGCAGAGTTACCGGGGAGCTGTTTTTT

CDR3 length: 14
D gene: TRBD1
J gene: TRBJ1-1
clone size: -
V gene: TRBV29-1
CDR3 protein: CSVERTGENTEAFF
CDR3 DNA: TGCAGCGTTGAGCGGACAGGGGAGAACACTGAAGCTTTCTTT

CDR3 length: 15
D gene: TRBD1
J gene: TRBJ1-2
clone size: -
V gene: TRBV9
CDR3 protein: CASSLNPTGGYGYTF
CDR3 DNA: TGTGCCAGCAGCCTCAATCCGACAGGGGGCTATGGCTACACCTTC

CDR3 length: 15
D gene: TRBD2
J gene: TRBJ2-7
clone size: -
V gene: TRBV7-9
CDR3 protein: CASSIAGRRVYEQYF
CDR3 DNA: TGTGCCAGCAGTATAGCGGGACGCCGGGTCTACGAGCAGTACTTC

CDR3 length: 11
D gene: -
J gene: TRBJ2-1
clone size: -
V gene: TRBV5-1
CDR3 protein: CASTPMNEQFF
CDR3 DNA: TGCGCCAGCACCCCTATGAATGAGCAGTTCTTC

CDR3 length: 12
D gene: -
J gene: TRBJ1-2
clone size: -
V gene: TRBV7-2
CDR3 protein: CASSLEGDGYTF
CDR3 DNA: TGTGCCAGCAGCTTAGAGGGGGACGGCTACACCTTC

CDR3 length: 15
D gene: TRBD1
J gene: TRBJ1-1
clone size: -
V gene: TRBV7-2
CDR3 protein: CASSLVGGSNTEAFF
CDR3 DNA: TGTGCCAGCAGCTTAGTAGGGGGCTCGAACACTGAAGCTTTCTTT

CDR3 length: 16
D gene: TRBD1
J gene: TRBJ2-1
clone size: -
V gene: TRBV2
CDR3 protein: CASSDPDRGISNEQFF
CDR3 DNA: TGTGCCAGCAGTGATCCCGACAGGGGGATTTCCAATGAGCAGTTCTTC

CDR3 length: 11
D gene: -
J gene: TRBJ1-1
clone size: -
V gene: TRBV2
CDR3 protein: CASSEASKAFF
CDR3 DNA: TGTGCCAGCAGTGAAGCGTCCAAAGCTTTCTTT

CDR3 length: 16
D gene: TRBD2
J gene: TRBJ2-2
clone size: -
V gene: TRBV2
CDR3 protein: CASRSGGATNTGELFF
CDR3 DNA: TGTGCCAGCCGAAGCGGGGGGGCGACGAACACCGGGGAGCTGTTTTTT

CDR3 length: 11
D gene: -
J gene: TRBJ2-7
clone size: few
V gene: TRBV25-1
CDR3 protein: CASSGVYEQYF
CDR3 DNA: TGTGCCAGCAGCGGGGTTTACGAGCAGTACTTC

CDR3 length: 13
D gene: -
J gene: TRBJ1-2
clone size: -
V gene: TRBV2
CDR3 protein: CASRPDSAYGYTF
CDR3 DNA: TGTGCCAGCAGACCCGACAGCGCCTATGGCTACACCTTC

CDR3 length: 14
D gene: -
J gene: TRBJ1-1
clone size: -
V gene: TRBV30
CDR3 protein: CACPRYRDGGEAFF
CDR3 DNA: TGTGCCTGCCCCCGCTACAGGGACGGTGGTGAAGCTTTCTTT

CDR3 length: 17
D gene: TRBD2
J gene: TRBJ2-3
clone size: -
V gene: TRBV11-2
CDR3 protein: CASSLSDWTSGTDTQYF
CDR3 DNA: TGTGCCAGCAGCTTATCCGACTGGACTAGCGGTACAGATACGCAGTATTTT

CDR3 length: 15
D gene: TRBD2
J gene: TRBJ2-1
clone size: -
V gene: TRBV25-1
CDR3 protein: CASSLAGRTYNEQFF
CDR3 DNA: TGTGCCAGCAGTTTAGCGGGGAGAACCTACAATGAGCAGTTCTTC

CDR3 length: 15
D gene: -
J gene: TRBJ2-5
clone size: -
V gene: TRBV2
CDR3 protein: CASRKTGTIQETQYF
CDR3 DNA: TGTGCCAGCAGAAAAACAGGGACAATCCAAGAGACCCAGTACTTC

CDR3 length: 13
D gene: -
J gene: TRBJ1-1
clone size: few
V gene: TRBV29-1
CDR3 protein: CSVVLRMNTEAFF
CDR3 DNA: TGCAGCGTTGTGTTGAGGATGAACACTGAAGCTTTCTTT

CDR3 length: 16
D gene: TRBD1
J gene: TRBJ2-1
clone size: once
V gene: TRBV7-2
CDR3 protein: CASSRSGTGASSRQFF
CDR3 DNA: TGTGCCAGCAGCCGCTCCGGGACAGGGGCGTCAAGTAGGCAGTTCTTC

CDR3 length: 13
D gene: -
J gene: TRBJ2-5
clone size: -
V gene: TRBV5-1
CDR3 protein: CASSLEGAKTQYF
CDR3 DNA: TGCGCCAGCAGCTTGGAAGGGGCGAAGACCCAGTACTTC

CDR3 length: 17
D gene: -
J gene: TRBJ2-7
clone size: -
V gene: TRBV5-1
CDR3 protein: CASSDSPTGASSYEQYF
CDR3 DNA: TGCGCCAGCAGCGACTCCCCGACAGGAGCGAGCTCCTACGAGCAGTACTTC